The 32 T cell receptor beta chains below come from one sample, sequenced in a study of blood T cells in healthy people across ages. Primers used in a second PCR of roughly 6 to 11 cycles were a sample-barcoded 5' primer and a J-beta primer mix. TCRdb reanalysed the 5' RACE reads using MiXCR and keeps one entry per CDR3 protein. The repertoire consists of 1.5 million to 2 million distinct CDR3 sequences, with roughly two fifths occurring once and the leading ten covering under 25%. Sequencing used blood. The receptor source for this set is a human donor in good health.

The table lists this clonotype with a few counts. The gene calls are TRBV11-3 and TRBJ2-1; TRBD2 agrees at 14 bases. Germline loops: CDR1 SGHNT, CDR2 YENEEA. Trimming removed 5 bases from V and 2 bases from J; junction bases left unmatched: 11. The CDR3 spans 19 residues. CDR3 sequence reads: CASSTRWTSGGNAYNEQFF. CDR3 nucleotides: TGTGCCAGCAGCACACGCTGGACTAGCGGGGGGAACGCCTACAATGAGCAGTTCTTC.

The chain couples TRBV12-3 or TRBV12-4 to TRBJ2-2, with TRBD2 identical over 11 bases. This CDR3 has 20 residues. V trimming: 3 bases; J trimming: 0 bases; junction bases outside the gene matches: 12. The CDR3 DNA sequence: TGTGCCAGCAGTTTCTTTTTCCTAGCGGGGGGATCACCGAACACCGGGGAGCTGTTTTTT. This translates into CASSFFFLAGGSPNTGELFF.

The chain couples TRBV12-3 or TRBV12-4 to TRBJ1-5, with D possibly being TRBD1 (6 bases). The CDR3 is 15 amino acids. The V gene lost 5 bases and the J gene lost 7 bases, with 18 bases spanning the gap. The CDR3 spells CASSPFRRGSQPQHF. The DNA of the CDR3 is TGTGCCAGCAGTCCCTTCCGCAGGGGTAGCCAGCCCCAGCATTTT.

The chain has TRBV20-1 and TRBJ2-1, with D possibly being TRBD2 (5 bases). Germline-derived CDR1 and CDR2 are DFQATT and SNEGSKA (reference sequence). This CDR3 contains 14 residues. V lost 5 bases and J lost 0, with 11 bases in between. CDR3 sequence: CSACRAGSYNEQFF. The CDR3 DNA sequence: TGCAGTGCTTGTCGGGCGGGCTCCTACAATGAGCAGTTCTTC.

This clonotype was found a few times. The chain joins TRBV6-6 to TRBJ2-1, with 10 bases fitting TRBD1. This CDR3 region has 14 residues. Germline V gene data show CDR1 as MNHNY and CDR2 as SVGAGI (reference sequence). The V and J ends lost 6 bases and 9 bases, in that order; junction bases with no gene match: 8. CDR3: CASRWDRGGGEQFF. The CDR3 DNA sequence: TGTGCCAGCAGGTGGGACAGGGGAGGAGGTGAGCAGTTCTTC.

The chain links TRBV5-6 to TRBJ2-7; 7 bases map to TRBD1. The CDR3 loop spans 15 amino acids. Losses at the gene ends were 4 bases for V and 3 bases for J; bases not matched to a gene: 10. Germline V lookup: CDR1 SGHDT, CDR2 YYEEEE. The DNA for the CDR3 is TGTGCCAGCAGCCCGAACGCAGGGACAGACTACGAGCAGTACTTC. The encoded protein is CASSPNAGTDYEQYF.

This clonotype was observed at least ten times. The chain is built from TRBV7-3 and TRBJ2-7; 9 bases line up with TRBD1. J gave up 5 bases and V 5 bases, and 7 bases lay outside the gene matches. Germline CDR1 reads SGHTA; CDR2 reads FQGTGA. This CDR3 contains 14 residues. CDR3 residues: CASSLGTGYDEQYF. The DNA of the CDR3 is TGTGCCAGCAGCCTTGGGACAGGGTACGACGAGCAGTACTTC.

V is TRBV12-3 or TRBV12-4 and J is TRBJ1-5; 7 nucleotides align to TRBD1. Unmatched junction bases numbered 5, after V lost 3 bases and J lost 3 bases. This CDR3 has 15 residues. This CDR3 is CASSFGQVDNQPQHF. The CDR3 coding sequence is TGTGCCAGCAGTTTTGGACAGGTCGACAATCAGCCCCAGCATTTT.

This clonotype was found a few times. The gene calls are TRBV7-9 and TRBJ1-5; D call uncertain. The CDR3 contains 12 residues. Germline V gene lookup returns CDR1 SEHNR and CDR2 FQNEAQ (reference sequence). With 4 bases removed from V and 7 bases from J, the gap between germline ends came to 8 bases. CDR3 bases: TGTGCCAGCAGCTCGTGGAACCAGCCCCAGCATTTT. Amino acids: CASSSWNQPQHF.

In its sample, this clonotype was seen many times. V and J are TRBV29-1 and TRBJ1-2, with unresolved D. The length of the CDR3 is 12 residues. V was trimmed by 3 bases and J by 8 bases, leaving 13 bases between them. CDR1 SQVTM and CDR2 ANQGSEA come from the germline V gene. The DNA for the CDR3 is TGCAGCGTTGAGGGCGGAATCTTCGGCTACACCTTC. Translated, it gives CSVEGGIFGYTF.

The CDR3 is CASRRQGRDYGYTF. The CDR3 nucleotides read TGTGCCAGCAGGAGACAGGGGCGGGACTATGGCTACACCTTC. J is TRBJ1-2 and V is TRBV6-5, with 8 bases that match TRBD1. V lost 6 bases and J lost 3; bases outside the gene matches: 6. This CDR3 has 14 residues. Germline V gene data show CDR1 as MNHEY and CDR2 as SVGAGI.

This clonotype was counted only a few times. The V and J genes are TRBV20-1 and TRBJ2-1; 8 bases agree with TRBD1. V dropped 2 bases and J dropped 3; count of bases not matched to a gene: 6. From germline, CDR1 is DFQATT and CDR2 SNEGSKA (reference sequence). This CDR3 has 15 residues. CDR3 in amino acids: CSARRQGQRYNEQFF. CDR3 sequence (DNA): TGCAGTGCTAGAAGACAGGGGCAACGCTACAATGAGCAGTTCTTC.

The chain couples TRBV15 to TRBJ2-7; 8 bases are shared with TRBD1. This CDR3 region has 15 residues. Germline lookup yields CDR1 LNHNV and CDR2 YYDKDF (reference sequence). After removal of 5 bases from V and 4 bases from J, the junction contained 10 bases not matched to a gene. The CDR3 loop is CATSRGQGARYEQYF. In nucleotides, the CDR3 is TGTGCCACCAGCCGCGGCCAGGGGGCACGGTACGAGCAGTACTTC.

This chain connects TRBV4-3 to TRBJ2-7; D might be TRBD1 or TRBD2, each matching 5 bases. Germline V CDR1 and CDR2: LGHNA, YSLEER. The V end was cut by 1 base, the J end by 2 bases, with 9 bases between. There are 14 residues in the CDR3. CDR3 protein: CASSQGDGAYEQYF. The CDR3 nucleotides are TGCGCCAGCAGCCAAGGGGACGGCGCCTACGAGCAGTACTTC.

CDR3 DNA sequence: TGTGCCAGCAGTTTCCATAGCGGGGGGTCCGCCTACAATGAGCAGTTCTTC. Its translation is CASSFHSGGSAYNEQFF. This chain links TRBV11-2 with TRBJ2-1, with 10 bases fitting TRBD2. Germline V gene data show CDR1 as SGHAT and CDR2 as FQNNGV. V gave up 6 bases and J gave up 2 bases; unmatched junction bases: 10. The CDR3 is 17 amino acids.

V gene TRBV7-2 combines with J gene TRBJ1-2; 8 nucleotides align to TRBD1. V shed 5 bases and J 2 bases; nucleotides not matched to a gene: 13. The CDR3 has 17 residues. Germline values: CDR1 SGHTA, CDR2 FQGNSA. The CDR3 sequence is CASSQLPPRTGNYGYTF. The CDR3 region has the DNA TGTGCCAGCAGCCAGCTCCCCCCACGGACAGGGAACTATGGCTACACCTTC.

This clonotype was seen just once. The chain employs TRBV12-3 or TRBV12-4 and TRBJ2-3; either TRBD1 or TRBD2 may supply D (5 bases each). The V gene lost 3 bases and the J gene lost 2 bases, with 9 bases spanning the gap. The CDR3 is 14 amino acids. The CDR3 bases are TGTGCCAGCAGTTTGGGGGTATACACAGATACGCAGTATTTT. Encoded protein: CASSLGVYTDTQYF.

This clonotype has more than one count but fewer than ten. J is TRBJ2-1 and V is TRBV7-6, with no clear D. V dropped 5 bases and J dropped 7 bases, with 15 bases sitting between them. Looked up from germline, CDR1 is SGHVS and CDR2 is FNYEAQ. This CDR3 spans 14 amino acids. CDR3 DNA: TGTGCCAGCAGCCGATGGACGGATACGAATGAGCAGTTCTTC. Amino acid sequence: CASSRWTDTNEQFF. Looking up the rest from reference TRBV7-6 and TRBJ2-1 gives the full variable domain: GAGVSQSPRYKVTKRGQDVALRCDPISGHVSLYWYRQALGQGPEFLTYFNYEAQQDKSGLPNDRFSAERPEGSISTLTIQRTEQRDSAMYRCASSRWTDTNEQFFGPGTRLTVL.

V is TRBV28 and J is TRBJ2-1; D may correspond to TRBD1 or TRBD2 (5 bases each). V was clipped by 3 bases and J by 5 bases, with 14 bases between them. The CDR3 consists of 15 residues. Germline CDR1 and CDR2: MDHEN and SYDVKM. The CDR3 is CASSLITGRDNEQFF. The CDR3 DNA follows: TGTGCCAGCAGTTTGATTACGGGGCGAGACAATGAGCAGTTCTTC.

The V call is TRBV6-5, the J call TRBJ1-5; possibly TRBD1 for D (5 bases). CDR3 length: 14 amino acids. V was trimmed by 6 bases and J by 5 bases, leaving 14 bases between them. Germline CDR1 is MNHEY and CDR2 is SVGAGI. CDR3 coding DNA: TGTGCCAGCAGCTGGGGCGGCGGGGATCAGCCCCAGCATTTT. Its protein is CASSWGGGDQPQHF.

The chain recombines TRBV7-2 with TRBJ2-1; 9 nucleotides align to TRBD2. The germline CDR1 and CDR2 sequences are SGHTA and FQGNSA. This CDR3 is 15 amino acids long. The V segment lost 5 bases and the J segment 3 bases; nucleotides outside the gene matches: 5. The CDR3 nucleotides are TGTGCCAGCAGCCCAGAGCGGGGGGTCTACAATGAGCAGTTCTTC. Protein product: CASSPERGVYNEQFF.

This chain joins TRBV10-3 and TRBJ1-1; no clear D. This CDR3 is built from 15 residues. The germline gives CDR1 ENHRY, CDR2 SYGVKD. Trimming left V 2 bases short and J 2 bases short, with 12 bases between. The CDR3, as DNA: TGTGCCATCAGTGAGCTCATGGGTAGAAACACTGAAGCTTTCTTT. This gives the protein CAISELMGRNTEAFF.

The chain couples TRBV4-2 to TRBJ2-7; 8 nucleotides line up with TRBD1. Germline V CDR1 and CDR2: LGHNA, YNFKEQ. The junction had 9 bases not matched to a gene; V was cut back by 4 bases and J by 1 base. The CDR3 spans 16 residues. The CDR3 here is CASSLRAGTGSYEQYF. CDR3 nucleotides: TGTGCCAGCAGCCTCCGCGCCGGGACAGGATCCTACGAGCAGTACTTC.

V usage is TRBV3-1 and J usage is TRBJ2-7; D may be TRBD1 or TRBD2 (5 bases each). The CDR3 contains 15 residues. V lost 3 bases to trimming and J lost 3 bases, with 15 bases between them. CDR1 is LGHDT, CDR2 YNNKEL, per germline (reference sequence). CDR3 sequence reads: CASSQLPGRSYEQYF. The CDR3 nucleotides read TGTGCCAGCAGCCAGCTTCCGGGACGGAGCTACGAGCAGTACTTC.

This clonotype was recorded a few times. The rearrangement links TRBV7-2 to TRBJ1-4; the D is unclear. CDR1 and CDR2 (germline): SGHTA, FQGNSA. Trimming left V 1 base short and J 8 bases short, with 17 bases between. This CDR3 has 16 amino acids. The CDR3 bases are TGTGCCAGCAGCTTAGAACACTCTCAGACGCCCGAAAAACTGTTTTTT. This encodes CASSLEHSQTPEKLFF.

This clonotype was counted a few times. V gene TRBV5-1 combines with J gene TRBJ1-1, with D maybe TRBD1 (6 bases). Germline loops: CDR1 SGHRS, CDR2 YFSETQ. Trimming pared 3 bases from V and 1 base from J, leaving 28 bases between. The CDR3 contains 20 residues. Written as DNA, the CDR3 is TGCGCCAGCAGCTCAAACCCGGGATGGGGGGCGAGGACAAGGAACACTGAAGCTTTCTTT. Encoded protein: CASSSNPGWGARTRNTEAFF.

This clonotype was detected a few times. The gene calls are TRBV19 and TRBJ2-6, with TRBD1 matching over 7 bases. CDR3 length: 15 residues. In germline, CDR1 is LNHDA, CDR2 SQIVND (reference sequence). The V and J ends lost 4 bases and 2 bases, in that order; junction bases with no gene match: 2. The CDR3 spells CASSKTGAGANVLTF. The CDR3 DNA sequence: TGTGCCAGTAGTAAAACAGGGGCTGGGGCCAACGTCCTGACTTTC.

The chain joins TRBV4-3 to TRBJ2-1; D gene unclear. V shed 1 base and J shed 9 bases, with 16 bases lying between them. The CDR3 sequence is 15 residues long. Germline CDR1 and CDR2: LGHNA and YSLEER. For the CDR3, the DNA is TGCGCCAGCAGCCAAGGTGCCTACCTTAGAGGTGAGCAGTTCTTC. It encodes CASSQGAYLRGEQFF.

The CDR3 region has the DNA TGCAGTGCTAGATCCCCCACTAGCGGGCAAGAGACCCAGTACTTC. Its protein product is CSARSPTSGQETQYF. The chain has TRBV20-1 and TRBJ2-5; TRBD2 matches at 9 bases. The germline V gene encodes CDR1 DFQATT and CDR2 SNEGSKA (reference sequence). The V and J ends lost 2 bases and 2 bases, in that order; junction bases with no gene match: 6. The CDR3 is 15 amino acids.

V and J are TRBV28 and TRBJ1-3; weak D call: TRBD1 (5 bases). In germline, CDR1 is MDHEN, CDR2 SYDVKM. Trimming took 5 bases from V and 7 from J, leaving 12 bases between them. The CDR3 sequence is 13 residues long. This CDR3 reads CASSVGGQNTIYF. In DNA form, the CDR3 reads TGTGCCAGCAGTGTCGGGGGTCAGAACACCATATATTTT. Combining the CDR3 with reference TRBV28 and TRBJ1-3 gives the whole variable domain DVKVTQSSRYLVKRTGEKVFLECVQDMDHENMFWYRQDPGLGLRLIYFSYDVKMKEKGDIPEGYSVSREKKERFSLILESASTNQTSMYLCASSVGGQNTIYFGEGSWLTVV.

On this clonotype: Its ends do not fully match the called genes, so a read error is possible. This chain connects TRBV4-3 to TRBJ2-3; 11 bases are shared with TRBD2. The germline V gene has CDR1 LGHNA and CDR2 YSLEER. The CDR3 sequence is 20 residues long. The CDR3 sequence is CAISQDWVLAGGIFTDTQYF. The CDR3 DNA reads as TGCGCCATCAGCCAAGATTGGGTGTTAGCGGGGGGGATTTTTACAGATACGCAGTATTTT.

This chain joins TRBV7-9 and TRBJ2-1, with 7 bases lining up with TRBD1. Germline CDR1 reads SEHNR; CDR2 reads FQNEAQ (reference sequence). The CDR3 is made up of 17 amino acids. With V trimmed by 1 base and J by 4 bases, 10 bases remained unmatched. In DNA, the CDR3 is TGTGCCAGCAGCTTAGGCTTACAGGGGCTGGGTTACAATGAGCAGTTCTTC. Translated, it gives CASSLGLQGLGYNEQFF.